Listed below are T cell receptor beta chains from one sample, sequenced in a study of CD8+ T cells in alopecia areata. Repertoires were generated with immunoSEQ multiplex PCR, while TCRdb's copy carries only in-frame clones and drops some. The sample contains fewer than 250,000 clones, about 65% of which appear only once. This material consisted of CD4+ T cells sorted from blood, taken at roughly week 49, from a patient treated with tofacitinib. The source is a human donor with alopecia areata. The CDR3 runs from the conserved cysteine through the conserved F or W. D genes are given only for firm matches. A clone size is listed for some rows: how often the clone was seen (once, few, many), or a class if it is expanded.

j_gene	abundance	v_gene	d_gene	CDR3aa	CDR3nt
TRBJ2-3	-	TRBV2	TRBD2	CASCGLARADTQYF	TGTGCCAGCTGCGGACTAGCGAGGGCAGATACGCAGTATTTT
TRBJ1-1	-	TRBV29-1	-	CSVGQLEGTEAFF	TGCAGCGTCGGACAGTTGGAAGGCACTGAAGCTTTCTTT
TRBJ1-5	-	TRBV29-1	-	CSVGGSNQPQHF	TGCAGCGTGGGAGGTAGCAATCAGCCCCAGCATTTT
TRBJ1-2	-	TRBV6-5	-	CASSYQGTPYGYTF	TGTGCCAGCAGTTACCAGGGGACCCCTTATGGCTACACCTTC
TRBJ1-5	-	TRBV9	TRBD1	CASSHDRDLGQPQHF	TGTGCCAGCAGCCACGACAGGGACCTTGGTCAGCCCCAGCATTTT
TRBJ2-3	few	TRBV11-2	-	CASSSPLVDTQYF	TGTGCCAGCAGCTCCCCTCTAGTAGATACGCAGTATTTT
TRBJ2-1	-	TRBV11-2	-	CASSLLEHATVSNEQFF	TGTGCCAGCAGCTTACTCGAGCACGCGACAGTCAGCAATGAGCAGTTCTTC
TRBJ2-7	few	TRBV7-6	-	CASSSFKEDSDYEQYF	TGTGCCAGCAGCTCGTTTAAAGAGGACAGTGATTACGAGCAGTACTTC
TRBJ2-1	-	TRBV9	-	CASSRTGINEQFF	TGTGCCAGCAGCCGTACAGGAATCAATGAGCAGTTCTTC
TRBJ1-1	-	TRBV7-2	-	CASSPGVPNTEAFF	TGTGCCAGCAGCCCTGGCGTTCCTAACACTGAAGCTTTCTTT
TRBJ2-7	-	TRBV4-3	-	CASSQGYAYEQYF	TGCGCCAGCAGCCAAGGGTATGCCTACGAGCAGTACTTC
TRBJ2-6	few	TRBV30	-	CAWDGGANVLTF	TGTGCCTGGGACGGAGGGGCCAACGTCCTGACTTTC
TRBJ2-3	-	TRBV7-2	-	CASSLVPTTDTQYF	TGTGCCAGCAGCTTAGTACCAACCACAGATACGCAGTATTTT
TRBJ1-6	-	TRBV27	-	CASAVGALSPLHF	TGTGCCAGCGCAGTGGGGGCTCTGTCACCCCTCCACTTT
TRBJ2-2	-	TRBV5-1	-	CASSLLAKNTGELFF	TGCGCCAGCAGCTTACTCGCAAAGAACACCGGGGAGCTGTTTTTT
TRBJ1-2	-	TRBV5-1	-	CASSLADYGYTF	TGCGCCAGCAGCTTGGCAGACTATGGCTACACCTTC
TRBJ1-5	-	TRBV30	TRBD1	CAWSVFGRGLQPQHF	TGTGCCTGGAGTGTTTTTGGCAGGGGGCTTCAGCCCCAGCATTTT
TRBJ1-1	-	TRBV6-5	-	CASSYLSNTEAFF	TGTGCCAGCAGTTATCTATCGAACACTGAAGCTTTCTTT
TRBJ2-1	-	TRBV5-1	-	CASSSQRQARLYNEQFF	TGCGCCAGCAGCTCACAAAGACAGGCTCGCCTCTACAATGAGCAGTTCTTC
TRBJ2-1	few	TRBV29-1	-	CSVGDSRGWFF	TGCAGCGTTGGAGACAGCAGGGGATGGTTCTTC
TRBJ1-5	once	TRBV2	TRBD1	CASSERTGNQPQHF	TGTGCCAGCAGTGAACGGACAGGGAATCAGCCCCAGCATTTT
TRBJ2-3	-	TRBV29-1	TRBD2	CSVAGGLTDTQYF	TGCAGCGTTGCGGGGGGTCTCACAGATACGCAGTATTTT
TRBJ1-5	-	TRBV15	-	CATSRKGDQPQHF	TGTGCCACCAGCAGAAAAGGCGATCAGCCCCAGCATTTT
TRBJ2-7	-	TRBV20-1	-	CSAQGSREQYF	TGCAGTGCACAGGGATCGCGGGAGCAGTACTTC
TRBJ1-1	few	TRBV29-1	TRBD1	CSVSTGGRGTEAFF	TGCAGCGTTTCGACAGGGGGCCGCGGCACTGAAGCTTTCTTT
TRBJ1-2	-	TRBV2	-	CASSRTVLEGRGYTF	TGTGCCAGCAGTAGGACAGTCCTTGAAGGGAGGGGCTACACCTTC
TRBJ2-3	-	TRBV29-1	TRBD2	CWGEGSTDTQYF	TGCTGGGGGGAGGGGAGTACAGATACGCAGTATTTT
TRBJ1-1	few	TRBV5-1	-	CASSLAEDTEAFF	TGCGCCAGCAGCTTGGCCGAGGACACTGAAGCTTTCTTT
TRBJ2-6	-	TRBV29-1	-	CSVRLPYSGANVLTF	TGCAGCGTCAGGTTACCATACTCTGGGGCCAACGTCCTGACTTTC
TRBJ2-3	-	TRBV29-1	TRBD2	CSVDLAGGRNTQYF	TGCAGCGTTGATCTAGCGGGGGGGCGAAATACGCAGTATTTT
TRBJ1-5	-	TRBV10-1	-	CASSGERNQPQHF	TGCGCCAGCAGTGGAGAGCGCAATCAGCCCCAGCATTTT
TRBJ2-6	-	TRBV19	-	CASSDSSGANVLTF	TGTGCCAGTAGTGACAGCTCTGGGGCCAACGTCCTGACTTTC
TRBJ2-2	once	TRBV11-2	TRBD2	CASSRAGVNTGELFF	TGTGCCAGCAGCCGAGCGGGAGTGAACACCGGGGAGCTGTTTTTT
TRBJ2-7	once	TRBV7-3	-	CASSLGPESSYEQYF	TGTGCCAGCAGCTTAGGGCCGGAGAGCTCCTACGAGCAGTACTTC
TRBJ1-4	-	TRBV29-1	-	CSVEVSANEKLFF	TGCAGCGTTGAAGTGTCGGCAAATGAAAAACTGTTTTTT
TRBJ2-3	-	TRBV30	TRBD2	CASTLSGRTDTQYF	TGTGCCTCCACCCTTAGCGGGAGGACAGATACGCAGTATTTT
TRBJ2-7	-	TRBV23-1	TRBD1	CASSQSGQGGEQYF	TGCGCCAGCAGTCAATCGGGACAGGGGGGCGAGCAGTACTTC
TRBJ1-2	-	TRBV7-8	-	CASSLAKQSYGYTF	TGTGCCAGCAGCTTAGCGAAACAGAGCTATGGCTACACCTTC
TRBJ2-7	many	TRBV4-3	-	CASSQDIGGSYEQYF	TGCGCCAGCAGCCAAGATATAGGGGGCTCCTACGAGCAGTACTTC
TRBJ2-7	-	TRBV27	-	CASSFLGAEQYF	TGTGCCAGCAGTTTCTTGGGGGCCGAGCAGTACTTC
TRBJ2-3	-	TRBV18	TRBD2	CASSPLAGGTDTQYF	TGTGCCAGCTCACCCCTAGCGGGGGGCACAGATACGCAGTATTTT
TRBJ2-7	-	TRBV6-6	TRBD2	CASSSLAGAYEQYF	TGTGCCAGCAGTTCCCTAGCGGGGGCCTACGAGCAGTACTTC
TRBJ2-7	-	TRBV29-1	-	CSVSSLFSYEQYF	TGCAGCGTTAGTTCTCTATTCTCCTACGAGCAGTACTTC
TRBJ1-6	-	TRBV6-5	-	CASGSPLHF	TGTGCCAGCGGATCACCCCTCCACTTT
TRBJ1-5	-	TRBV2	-	CASSDTGVQPQHF	TGTGCCAGCAGTGATACGGGGGTCCAGCCCCAGCATTTT
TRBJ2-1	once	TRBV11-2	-	CASSLDTRRYEQFF	TGTGCCAGCAGCTTAGATACTAGACGGTATGAGCAGTTCTTC
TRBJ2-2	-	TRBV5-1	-	CASSLARAGNTGELFF	TGCGCCAGCAGCTTGGCCAGGGCAGGAAACACCGGGGAGCTGTTTTTT
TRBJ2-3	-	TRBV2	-	CASSVTGRHTDTQYF	TGTGCCAGCAGTGTGACAGGGAGGCACACAGATACGCAGTATTTT
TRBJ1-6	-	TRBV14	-	CASSLSRKNSPLHF	TGTGCCAGCAGCTTAAGCCGGAAAAATTCACCCCTCCACTTT
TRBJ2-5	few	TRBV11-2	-	CASSLVGGGSQETQYF	TGTGCCAGCAGCTTAGTCGGCGGAGGATCTCAAGAGACCCAGTACTTC
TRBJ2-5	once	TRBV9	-	CASSVVPSVVGETQYF	TGTGCCAGCAGCGTAGTCCCTAGCGTGGTAGGAGAGACCCAGTACTTC
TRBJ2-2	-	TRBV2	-	CASNLEANRRTGELFF	TGTGCCAGCAACCTCGAAGCTAACAGGAGGACCGGGGAGCTGTTTTTT
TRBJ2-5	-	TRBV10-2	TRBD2	CASSESISGGQETQYF	TGCGCCAGCAGTGAGTCGATTAGCGGGGGGCAAGAGACCCAGTACTTC
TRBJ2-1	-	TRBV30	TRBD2	CAWSVSLAGGEQFF	TGTGCCTGGAGTGTGAGTCTAGCGGGGGGAGAGCAGTTCTTC
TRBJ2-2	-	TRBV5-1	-	CASSPWDRSNTGELFF	TGCGCCAGCAGCCCCTGGGACCGGTCGAACACCGGGGAGCTGTTTTTT
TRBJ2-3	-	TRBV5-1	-	CASSLELEADTQYF	TGCGCCAGCAGCTTGGAACTAGAAGCAGATACGCAGTATTTT
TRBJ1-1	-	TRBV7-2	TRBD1	CASSLRGPGTEAFF	TGTGCCAGCAGCCTCAGGGGGCCGGGGACTGAAGCTTTCTTT
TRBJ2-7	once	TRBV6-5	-	CASSTEWTSEQYF	TGTGCCAGCAGCACGGAGTGGACCTCCGAGCAGTACTTC